This record looks at one T cell receptor (beta chain) sequence and its context. No antigen is known for it. The PCR used 60 Vbeta and 13 Jbeta primers. TCRdb's table, derived via immunoSEQ multiplex PCR, lists solely in-frame clones and lacks some. The sample includes tens of thousands of clones, 80% of them seen just once. The data stem from a study of cytomegalovirus exposure and HLA in healthy donors. Trimming removed 6 bases from V and 4 bases from J; junction bases left unmatched: 5. The CDR3 contains 13 residues. Germline loops: CDR1 SGDLS, CDR2 YYNGEE. Study results and caveats: Trimming of TCR beta V- and J-genes showed a link, identified in a later analysis, to a missense DCLRE1C variant. There were some V segments, including TRBV6-2 and TRBV6-3, excluded as indistinguishable.

The sequenced material came from PBMCs. This chain uses TRBV9 with TRBJ1-2; 8 bases agree with TRBD1. The sequence came from a man aged 45 to 65 in good health and CMV-seropositive. The CDR3 DNA reads as TGTGCCAGCACCAATGACAGGGGCTATGGCTACACCTTC. Its translation: CASTNDRGYGYTF.